This T cell receptor beta chain was sequenced in a study of T cell responses to AZD1222 COVID-19 vaccine. Study observations and caveats: Most donors were white British and more were female, and clonal diversity was possibly underestimated.

Notes on this clone: Its antigen remains unknown.

The length of the CDR3 is 19 residues. V gave up 2 bases and J gave up 3 bases; unmatched junction bases: 14. Germline V gives CDR1 SGHTA, CDR2 FQGNSA. Produced via immunoSEQ multiplex PCR; TCRdb's table is partial and in-frame only. The table lists roughly 120,000 clones, more than 85% of them singletons. The chain has TRBV7-2 and TRBJ2-7; TRBD1 agrees at 12 bases. This material consisted of peripheral blood, taken 28 days after the second AZD1222 dose. The receptor was isolated from an adult who received the AZD1222 COVID-19 vaccine. The CDR3 reads CASSLFGTGGLLILYEQYF. DNA for the CDR3: TGTGCCAGCAGCTTATTCGGGACAGGGGGCCTTTTAATCCTCTACGAGCAGTACTTC.